This is a list of T cell receptor beta chains from one sample in a study of neurological immune-mediated disorders. TCRdb recomputed calls from the 5' RACE reads with MiXCR, one row per CDR3 protein. This sample has around 130,000 distinct CDR3 sequences, with roughly 3.2% found just once. Specimen: PBMCs. These receptors were taken from a woman aged 25 to 45 with multiple sclerosis. Each CDR3 is given with its conserved first and last residue. The order of the fields is J gene, D gene, V gene, clone size, CDR3 DNA, CDR3 protein. The D gene is left open where the match is weak. Expanded clones get a size class; other rows say once, few or many, or leave the size out.

>TRBJ1-2|.|TRBV5-6|many
TGTGCCAGCAGCTTGTCCGGGACTAGCAACTATGGCTACACCTTC
CASSLSGTSNYGYTF
>TRBJ1-1|.|TRBV7-6|many
TGTGCCAGCAGCAAGGGGGGGAGCATGAACACTGAAGCTTTCTTT
CASSKGGSMNTEAFF
>TRBJ2-7|.|TRBV7-2|many
TGTGCCACCGGGGACGGTACGGGAGCCTACGAGCAGTACTTC
CATGDGTGAYEQYF
>TRBJ2-1|.|TRBV6-6|many
TGTGCCAGCACCGACCTCCTAGCCTCCAACAATGAGCAGTTCTTC
CASTDLLASNNEQFF
>TRBJ2-4|TRBD2|TRBV20-1|.
TGCAGTGCTCCCCGGGGAGCGGGGGGCAAAAACATTCAGTACTTC
CSAPRGAGGKNIQYF
>TRBJ2-2|.|TRBV6-5|many
TGTGCCAGCAGTTACTCGGGGGACACCGGGGAGCTGTTTTTT
CASSYSGDTGELFF
>TRBJ1-1|TRBD1|TRBV10-3|few
TGTGCCATCAGTGAGTCTGGCGGACAGGGACTTGAAGCTTTCTTT
CAISESGGQGLEAFF
>TRBJ2-2|TRBD1|TRBV4-3|many
TGCGCCAGCAGCCGGGACAGCTTAAACACCGGGGAGCTGTTTTTT
CASSRDSLNTGELFF
>TRBJ1-1|TRBD1|TRBV5-1|many
TGCGCCAGCAGCCTGATGTCCGGGACAGGGAACACTGAAGCTTTCTTT
CASSLMSGTGNTEAFF
>TRBJ1-5|TRBD1|TRBV20-1|many
TGCAGTGCTACGACAGGGTCCAATCAGCCCCAGCATTTT
CSATTGSNQPQHF
>TRBJ2-1|.|TRBV19|few
TGTGCCAGTAGTATAGAATACAGGGTATTTAACAATGAGCAGTTCTTC
CASSIEYRVFNNEQFF
>TRBJ1-3|.|TRBV12-3/TRBV12-4|many
TGTGCCAGCAGCTCCTCCGGTCCCTTCTCTGGAAACACCATATATTTT
CASSSSGPFSGNTIYF
>TRBJ1-5|TRBD1|TRBV19|many
TGTGCCAGTATCACGACCCCGGGACAGGATAATCAGCCCCAGCATTTT
CASITTPGQDNQPQHF
>TRBJ2-2|.|TRBV10-1|many
TGCGCCAGCAGTATTTCAAGTGGTGGCGTGGGGGAGCTGTTTTTT
CASSISSGGVGELFF
>TRBJ2-6|.|TRBV7-2|many
TGTGCCAGCAGCCCGCTAGGGTCGACAGGACGCGGGGCCAACGTCCTGACTTTC
CASSPLGSTGRGANVLTF
>TRBJ2-2|.|TRBV7-8|many
TGTGCCAGCAGCTTAGCATTGGGGACGAACACCGGGGAGCTGTTTTTT
CASSLALGTNTGELFF
>TRBJ2-1|.|TRBV5-6|many
TGTGCCAGCAGCGTTTTTCGGCGGGGCTCCTACAATGAGCAGTTCTTC
CASSVFRRGSYNEQFF
>TRBJ1-2|TRBD1|TRBV18|.
TGTGCCAGCTCACCAGACAGGGGATCTAACTATGGCTACACCTTC
CASSPDRGSNYGYTF
>TRBJ1-2|.|TRBV20-1|few
TGCAGTGCTCCGGTACGGGATCCTCACTACACCTTC
CSAPVRDPHYTF
>TRBJ2-5|.|TRBV6-5|many
TGTGCCAGCAGTTATGGGAGGTCTGGGGAGACCCAGTACTTC
CASSYGRSGETQYF
>TRBJ2-7|.|TRBV5-1|many
TGCGCCAGCAGCTTGGCCGGCTTAGCGCCTCCCAACTACGAGCAGTACTTC
CASSLAGLAPPNYEQYF
>TRBJ1-2|TRBD1|TRBV5-1|many
TGCGCCAGCAGCTTGGAAGGGACAGGGGAGAGGTATGGCTACACCTTC
CASSLEGTGERYGYTF
>TRBJ2-1|TRBD2|TRBV20-1|.
TGCAGTGCAGCTAGCGGGAGTAAGAATGAGCAGTTCTTC
CSAASGSKNEQFF
>TRBJ1-1|TRBD1|TRBV4-3|many
TGCGCCAGCAGCTCCGGGACAGGGTATAAAGCTTTCTTT
CASSSGTGYKAFF
>TRBJ2-5|TRBD1|TRBV14|many
TGTGCCTCCCGGACAGGCGAGGGGGAGACCCAGTACTTC
CASRTGEGETQYF
>TRBJ2-5|TRBD2|TRBV12-3/TRBV12-4|many
TGTGCCAGCAGTTTAGTAGGCGGGAGTAGCGAGACCCAGTACTTC
CASSLVGGSSETQYF
>TRBJ2-5|.|TRBV27|many
TGTGCCAGCAGTTCTAATCTGCTGGAGACCCAGTACTTC
CASSSNLLETQYF
>TRBJ2-7|.|TRBV9|many
TGTGCCAGCAGCAAAACAGGGGGGGACATCTCCTACGAGCAGTACTTC
CASSKTGGDISYEQYF
>TRBJ2-7|.|TRBV7-6|many
TGTGCCAGCAGCCCTGGGGACTCCTACGAGCAGTACTTC
CASSPGDSYEQYF
>TRBJ1-2|TRBD1|TRBV7-2|many
TGTGCCAGCAGCCCCCACGGGACAGGGTATGGCTACACCTTC
CASSPHGTGYGYTF
>TRBJ1-1|TRBD1|TRBV29-1|many
TGCAGCGCTGGGACAGGGAAGATTGAAGCTTTCTTT
CSAGTGKIEAFF
>TRBJ2-7|.|TRBV20-1|many
TGCAGTGCTAGAGGGAGAGCAGGGAGGAACGAGCAGTACTTC
CSARGRAGRNEQYF
>TRBJ2-1|TRBD1|TRBV7-2|many
TGTGCCAGCAGTATCCGGGACAGAGAGCAGTTCTTC
CASSIRDREQFF
>TRBJ2-1|.|TRBV20-1|many
TGCAGTGCTTCTAGGAAAAATCTAAATGAGCAGTTCTTC
CSASRKNLNEQFF